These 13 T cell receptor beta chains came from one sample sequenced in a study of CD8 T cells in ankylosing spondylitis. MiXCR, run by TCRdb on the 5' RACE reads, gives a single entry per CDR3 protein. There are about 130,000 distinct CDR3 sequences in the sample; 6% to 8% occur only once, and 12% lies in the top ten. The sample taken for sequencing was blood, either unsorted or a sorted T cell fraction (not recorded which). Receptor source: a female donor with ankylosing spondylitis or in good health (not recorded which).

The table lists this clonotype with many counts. This CDR3 reads CASSFQWGGDTQYF. CDR3 nucleotides: TGTGCCAGCAGTTTCCAGTGGGGGGGGGATACGCAGTATTTT. The chain recombines TRBV27 with TRBJ2-3; TRBD2 matches 7 bases. V was clipped by 3 bases and J by 6 bases; unmatched bases: 6. Germline V gene sequence: CDR1 MNHEY, CDR2 SMNVEV (reference sequence). CDR3 size: 14 residues.

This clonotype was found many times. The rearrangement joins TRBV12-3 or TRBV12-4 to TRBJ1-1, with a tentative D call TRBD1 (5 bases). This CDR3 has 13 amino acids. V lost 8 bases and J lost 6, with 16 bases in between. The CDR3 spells CASRWGISPEAFF. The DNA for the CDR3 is TGTGCCAGCCGGTGGGGCATCTCTCCTGAAGCTTTCTTT.

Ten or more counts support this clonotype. For the CDR3, the DNA is TGCGCCAGCGGGGGTTGGGGATTGGGCGAGCAGTACTTC. It yields the protein CASGGWGLGEQYF. V is TRBV5-1 and J is TRBJ2-7; TRBD1 or TRBD2 may be the D gene (5 bases each). The germline V and J ends were trimmed by 7 bases and 6 bases, with 17 bases remaining between them. CDR3 size: 13 residues. Germline CDR1 and CDR2: SGHRS and YFSETQ. The full variable domain, with the rest looked up from reference TRBV5-1 and TRBJ2-7, is KAGVTQTPRYLIKTRGQQVTLSCSPISGHRSVSWYQQTPGQGLQFLFEYFSETQRNKGNFPGRFSGRQFSNSRSEMNVSTLELGDSALYLCASGGWGLGEQYFGPGTRLTVT.

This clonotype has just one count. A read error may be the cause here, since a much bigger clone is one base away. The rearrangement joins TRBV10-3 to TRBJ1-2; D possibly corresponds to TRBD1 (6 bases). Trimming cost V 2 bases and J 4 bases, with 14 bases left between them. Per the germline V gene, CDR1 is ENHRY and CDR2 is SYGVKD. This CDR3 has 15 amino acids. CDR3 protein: CAISEHRQDSYGYTF. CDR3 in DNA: TGTGCCATCAGTGAGCATCGACAGGACAGCTATGGCTACACCTTC.

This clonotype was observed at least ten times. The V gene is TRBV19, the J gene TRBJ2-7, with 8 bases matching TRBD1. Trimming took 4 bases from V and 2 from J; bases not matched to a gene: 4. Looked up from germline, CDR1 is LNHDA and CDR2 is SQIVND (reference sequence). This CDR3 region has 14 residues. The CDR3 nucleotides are TGTGCCAGTAGTAGGGGACAGGCCCCCTACGAGCAGTACTTC. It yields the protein CASSRGQAPYEQYF.

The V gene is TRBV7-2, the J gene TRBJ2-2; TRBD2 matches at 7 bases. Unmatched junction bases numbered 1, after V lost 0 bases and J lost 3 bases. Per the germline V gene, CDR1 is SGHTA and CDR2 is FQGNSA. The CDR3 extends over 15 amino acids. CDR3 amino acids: CASSLALAHTGELFF. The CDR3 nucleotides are TGTGCCAGCAGCTTAGCACTAGCGCACACCGGGGAGCTGTTTTTT.

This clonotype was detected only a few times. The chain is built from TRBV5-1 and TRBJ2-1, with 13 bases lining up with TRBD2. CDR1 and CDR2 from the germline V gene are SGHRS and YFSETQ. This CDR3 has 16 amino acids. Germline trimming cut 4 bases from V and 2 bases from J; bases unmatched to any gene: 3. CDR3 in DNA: TGCGCCAGCAGCGCGGGACTAGCGGGAACCTACAATGAGCAGTTCTTC. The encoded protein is CASSAGLAGTYNEQFF.

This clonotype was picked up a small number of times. Here the CDR3 reads CAWSGVNALAKNIQYF. In nucleotides, the CDR3 is TGTGCCTGGAGTGGTGTCAACGCACTAGCCAAAAACATTCAGTACTTC. This sequence joins TRBV30 and TRBJ2-4; D not certain. Germline V gene data show CDR1 as GTSNPN and CDR2 as SVGIG (reference sequence). V lost 1 base and J 0 bases, leaving 13 bases between the germline ends. CDR3 length: 16 residues. The whole variable domain, remainder taken from reference TRBV30 and TRBJ2-4, is SQTIHQWPATLVQPVGSPLSLECTVEGTSNPNLYWYRQAAGRGLQLLFYSVGIGQISSEVPQNLSASRPQDRQFILSSKKLLLSDSGFYLCAWSGVNALAKNIQYFGAGTRLSVL.

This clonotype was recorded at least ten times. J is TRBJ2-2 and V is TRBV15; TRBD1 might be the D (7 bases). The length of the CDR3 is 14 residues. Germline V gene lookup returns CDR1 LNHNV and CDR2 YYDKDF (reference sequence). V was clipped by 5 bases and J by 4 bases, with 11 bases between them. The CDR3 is CATSGQGGTGELFF. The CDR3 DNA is TGTGCCACCAGCGGGCAGGGGGGCACCGGGGAGCTGTTTTTT. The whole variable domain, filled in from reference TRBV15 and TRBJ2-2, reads DAMVIQNPRYQVTQFGKPVTLSCSQTLNHNVMYWYQQKSSQAPKLLFHYYDKDFNNEADTPDNFQSRRPNTSFCFLDIRSPGLGDTAMYLCATSGQGGTGELFFGEGSRLTVL.

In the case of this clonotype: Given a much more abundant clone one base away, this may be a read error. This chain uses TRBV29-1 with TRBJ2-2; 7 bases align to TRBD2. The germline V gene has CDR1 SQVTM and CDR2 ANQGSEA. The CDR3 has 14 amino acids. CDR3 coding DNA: TGCAGCGTTGAAAGGGGAGGGAACACCGGGGCGCTGTTTTTT. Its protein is CSVERGGNTGALFF.

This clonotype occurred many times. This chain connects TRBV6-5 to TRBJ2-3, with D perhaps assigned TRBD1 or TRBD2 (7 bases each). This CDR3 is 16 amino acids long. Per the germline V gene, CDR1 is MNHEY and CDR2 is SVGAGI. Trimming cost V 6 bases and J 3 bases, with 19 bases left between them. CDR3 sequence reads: CASSPHQGGSTDTQYF. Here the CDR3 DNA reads TGTGCCAGCAGCCCCCACCAGGGGGGGTCTACAGATACGCAGTATTTT.

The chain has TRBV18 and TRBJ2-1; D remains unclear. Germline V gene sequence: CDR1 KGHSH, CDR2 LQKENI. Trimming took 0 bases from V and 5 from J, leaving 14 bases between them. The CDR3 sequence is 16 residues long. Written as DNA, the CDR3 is TGTGCCAGCTCACCACCGAAAATATACCCAGACAATGAGCAGTTCTTC. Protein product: CASSPPKIYPDNEQFF.

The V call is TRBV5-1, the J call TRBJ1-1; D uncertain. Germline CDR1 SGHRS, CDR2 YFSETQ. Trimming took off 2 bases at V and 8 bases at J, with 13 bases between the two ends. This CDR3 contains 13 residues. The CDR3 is CASSFSGVSEAFF. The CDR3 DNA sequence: TGCGCCAGCAGCTTTTCTGGGGTAAGCGAAGCTTTCTTT.